A selection of T cell receptor beta chains follows, all from one sample in a study of blood T cell repertoires in COVID-19. The protocol was immunoSEQ multiplex PCR, while the TCRdb copy is restricted to in-frame clones and leaves out a portion. The sample has around 400,000 clones, about 87% seen once; the top ten hold 2% to 2.5%. Sequencing input: peripheral blood. The receptors here all came from a woman aged 60-75 years with COVID-19, enrolled during active disease. CDR3s include the opening cysteine and the closing phenylalanine or tryptophan. A D gene is named only where the DNA matches it firmly. Rows may omit the clone size; those that give it use once, few, many or a size class.

CDR3 length,D gene,J gene,V gene,clone size,CDR3 protein,CDR3 DNA
18,TRBD1,TRBJ2-5,TRBV25-1,NA,CASSDPQPGQEGRETQYF,TGTGCCAGCAGTGATCCTCAACCGGGACAGGAAGGGAGGGAGACCCAGTACTTC
15,TRBD1,TRBJ1-1,TRBV5-6,NA,CASSPTDRINTEAFF,TGTGCCAGCAGCCCAACGGACAGGATCAACACTGAAGCTTTCTTT
14,NA,TRBJ2-7,TRBV11-2,NA,CASSPGPASDEQYF,TGTGCCAGCAGCCCAGGGCCGGCCTCGGACGAGCAGTACTTC
14,NA,TRBJ2-5,TRBV6-5,NA,CASTQGQPRETQYF,TGTGCCAGCACCCAAGGACAGCCCCGGGAGACCCAGTACTTC
16,TRBD1,TRBJ2-5,TRBV4-1,NA,CASSPKRGQPGETQYF,TGCGCCAGCAGCCCTAAAAGGGGGCAGCCGGGAGAGACCCAGTACTTC
13,NA,TRBJ1-6,TRBV6-5,few,CATYQGKRSPLHF,TGTGCCACTTACCAGGGAAAAAGATCACCCCTCCACTTT
16,NA,TRBJ2-5,TRBV28,NA,CASSFEQVLYQETQYF,TGTGCCAGCAGTTTCGAACAGGTGCTGTACCAAGAGACCCAGTACTTC
17,TRBD2,TRBJ2-2,TRBV15,NA,CATSRGSLAVNTGELFF,TGTGCCACCAGCAGAGGATCACTAGCGGTGAACACCGGGGAGCTGTTTTTT
12,TRBD2,TRBJ2-4,TRBV18,once,CASSPGGHIQYF,TGTGCCAGCTCCCCGGGGGGACACATTCAGTACTTC
15,TRBD1,TRBJ2-7,TRBV7-9,NA,CASSLQGERSYEQYF,TGTGCCAGCAGCCTACAGGGGGAACGTTCCTACGAGCAGTACTTC
15,NA,TRBJ2-1,TRBV18,NA,CASSPQGGPYNEQFF,TGTGCCAGCTCACCTCAGGGTGGCCCCTACAATGAGCAGTTCTTC
15,TRBD1,TRBJ1-2,TRBV28,NA,CASRGQGTPNYGYTF,TGTGCCAGCAGGGGACAGGGGACGCCGAACTATGGCTACACCTTC
13,NA,TRBJ1-5,TRBV12-3/TRBV12-4,NA,CASSARENQPQHF,TGTGCCAGCTCCGCCCGGGAGAATCAGCCCCAGCATTTT
15,TRBD1,TRBJ1-1,TRBV18,few,CASSQIGGADTEAFF,TGTGCCAGCTCACAAATAGGGGGCGCGGACACTGAAGCTTTCTTT
16,TRBD1,TRBJ1-6,TRBV14,once,CASSPDRGRNNSPLHF,TGTGCCAGCAGCCCGGACAGGGGGCGAAATAATTCACCCCTCCACTTT
14,TRBD1,TRBJ2-3,TRBV5-5,NA,CASSIDRGTDTQYF,TGTGCCAGCAGCATTGACAGGGGAACAGATACGCAGTATTTT
15,TRBD1,TRBJ1-2,TRBV15,NA,CATSSQRTGGYGYTF,TGTGCCACCAGCAGTCAAAGGACAGGGGGCTATGGCTACACCTTC
16,NA,TRBJ1-2,TRBV3-1/TRBV3-2,NA,CASRDFRQGSAEGYTF,TGTGCCAGCAGAGACTTCCGGCAGGGAAGTGCTGAAGGCTACACCTTC
15,TRBD1,TRBJ1-2,TRBV7-8,NA,CASSKLDTGAEGYTF,TGTGCCAGCAGCAAACTGGACACAGGGGCAGAGGGCTACACCTTC
16,NA,TRBJ2-5,TRBV4-1,NA,CASSQESWGYQETQYF,TGCGCCAGCAGCCAAGAGTCTTGGGGCTATCAAGAGACCCAGTACTTC
15,TRBD2,TRBJ2-2,TRBV11-3,NA,CASSPGLADTGELFF,TGTGCCAGCAGCCCAGGACTAGCGGACACCGGGGAGCTGTTTTTT
15,NA,TRBJ2-6,TRBV6-5,NA,CASSNGGSGANVLTF,TGTGCCAGCAGTAACGGGGGCTCTGGGGCCAACGTCCTGACTTTC
16,TRBD1,TRBJ1-2,TRBV11-2,once,CASSLDQQGTLYGYTF,TGTGCCAGCAGCTTAGATCAACAGGGGACCCTCTATGGCTACACCTTC
13,NA,TRBJ1-6,TRBV3-1/TRBV3-2,NA,CASSQDRVSPLHF,TGTGCCAGCAGCCAAGACAGGGTTTCACCCCTCCACTTT
15,NA,TRBJ2-3,TRBV3-1/TRBV3-2,NA,CASSQDPSSTDTQYF,TGTGCCAGCAGCCAAGACCCCAGTAGCACAGATACGCAGTATTTT